The 30 T cell receptor beta chains in this list originate from one sample, sequenced in a study of T cells expressing NK-cell markers. TCRdb reprocessed the 5' RACE reads, keeping one entry per CDR3 protein, no DNA. The ten top clones account for roughly 7.2%, within a sample of hundreds of thousands of distinct CDR3 sequences. The sample consisted of blood T cells: a sorted CD56 or NKG2C T cell subset, CD4+ or CD8+ T cells, or bulk PBMC T cells (not recorded which). These receptors were obtained from a woman between 18 and 70 years old in good health.

V gene TRBV28 combines with J gene TRBJ1-5; with no DNA, the TCRdb D assignment of TRBD1 cannot be verified. Germline CDR1 MDHEN, CDR2 SYDVKM. This CDR3 has 15 amino acids. The CDR3 spells CASRVGPVSNQPQHF.

The chain combines TRBV29-1 with TRBJ2-1; the D call of TRBD1 rests on TCRdb alone, since no DNA is present to check it. CDR3 length: 13 amino acids. Germline V lookup: CDR1 SQVTM, CDR2 ANQGSEA. The CDR3 sequence: CSVEVSGRDEQFF.

The chain uses TRBV6-5 and TRBJ1-1; the TCRdb call, TRBD1, lacks DNA for checking. In germline, CDR1 is MNHEY, CDR2 SVGAGI. This CDR3 spans 12 amino acids. CDR3 protein: CASSGAEPEAFF.

The rearrangement links TRBV25-1 to TRBJ1-2. The CDR3 runs 17 residues. Germline values: CDR1 MGHDK, CDR2 SYGVNS. CDR3 protein: CASSEEKGTLRGYGYTF.

The CDR3 loop is CASSSRGELFF. The chain carries TRBV12-3 or TRBV12-4 and TRBJ2-2. CDR3 length equals 11 residues.

The J gene is TRBJ2-7, the V gene TRBV20-1; the D gene TCRdb calls, TRBD1, cannot be checked with no DNA. From germline, CDR1 is DFQATT and CDR2 SNEGSKA (reference sequence). The CDR3 length is 14 residues. The CDR3 loop is CSARGAGLPYEQYF.

The rearrangement uses TRBV6-4 and TRBJ2-1; TCRdb designates TRBD1, a call that cannot be tested without DNA. The germline CDR1 and CDR2 sequences are MRHNA and SNTAGT. The CDR3 is 14 residues long. The CDR3 sequence is CASSEGTGRDEQFF.

The chain is built from TRBV12-3 or TRBV12-4 and TRBJ2-1; without DNA, the TCRdb call of TRBD2 cannot be checked. The CDR3 totals 17 residues. CDR3 protein: CASSFFSGGKSYNEQFF.

V is TRBV5-4 and J is TRBJ2-3; the D call from TCRdb, TRBD1, cannot be confirmed without DNA. Germline values: CDR1 SGHNT, CDR2 YYREEE (reference sequence). The CDR3 sequence is 16 residues long. CDR3 loop: CASSLEGQGVSDTQYF.

The rearrangement uses TRBV7-3 and TRBJ2-2; the D gene TCRdb calls, TRBD1, cannot be checked with no DNA. The CDR3 covers 15 residues. Germline V lookup: CDR1 SGHTA, CDR2 FQGTGA. The CDR3 protein is CASRQQPGNTGELFF.

Here the CDR3 reads CATSDSGTSGSKETNEQFF. This chain connects TRBV24-1 to TRBJ2-1; TCRdb indicates TRBD2, and absent DNA this call remains unverified. The length of the CDR3 is 19 residues. From germline, CDR1 is KGHDR and CDR2 SFDVKD.

This chain connects TRBV20-1 to TRBJ1-6; TCRdb lists TRBD1, though no DNA is available to test this call. From germline, CDR1 is DFQATT and CDR2 SNEGSKA (reference sequence). The CDR3 totals 16 residues. The CDR3 protein is CSATRLRQGRNSPLHF.

This sequence joins TRBV6-2 or TRBV6-3 and TRBJ2-1; the TRBD2 assignment by TCRdb is unverifiable without DNA. The CDR3 is made up of 17 amino acids. Germline V lookup: CDR1 MNHEY, CDR2 SVGEGT. The CDR3 sequence is CASSFSGFRLAENEQFF.

The V gene is TRBV19, the J gene TRBJ1-4. The germline CDR1 and CDR2 sequences are LNHDA and SQIVND (reference sequence). The CDR3 consists of 12 residues. CDR3 in amino acids: CASSIAGEKLFF.

The chain combines TRBV7-8 with TRBJ1-3; absent DNA, TCRdb's TRBD1 call cannot be checked. Germline V lookup: CDR1 SGHVS, CDR2 FQNEAQ. The CDR3 has 14 residues. CDR3 protein: CASKKGGDGNTIYF. The variable domain in full, completed from reference TRBV7-8 and TRBJ1-3, reads GAGVSQSPRYKVAKRGQDVALRCDPISGHVSLFWYQQALGQGPEFLTYFQNEAQLDKSGLPSDRFFAERPEGSVSTLKIQRTQQEDSAVYLCASKKGGDGNTIYFGEGSWLTVV.

The rearrangement links TRBV5-1 to TRBJ2-1; absent DNA, TCRdb's TRBD1 call cannot be checked. Germline lookup yields CDR1 SGHRS and CDR2 YFSETQ. The CDR3 sequence is 14 residues long. The CDR3 region is CASSSNDRRDEQFF.

This chain joins TRBV5-1 and TRBJ2-1; the TRBD1 assignment by TCRdb is unverifiable without DNA. Germline values: CDR1 SGHRS, CDR2 YFSETQ. CDR3 size: 14 residues. CDR3 region: CASSRGADYNEQFF.

The chain employs TRBV15 and TRBJ2-2. Germline CDR1 is LNHNV and CDR2 is YYDKDF (reference sequence). The CDR3 sequence is 14 residues long. CDR3 sequence: CATSRGQNTGELFF.

The chain employs TRBV20-1 and TRBJ1-3; TCRdb selects TRBD1, and the lack of DNA leaves this call unchecked. Germline V gives CDR1 DFQATT, CDR2 SNEGSKA (reference sequence). The CDR3 sequence is 16 residues long. CDR3 sequence reads: CSARDPQTDSGNTIYF.

The rearrangement joins TRBV5-1 to TRBJ2-1; TCRdb indicates TRBD2, and absent DNA this call remains unverified. CDR1 is SGHRS, CDR2 YFSETQ, per germline. The CDR3 consists of 16 residues. The CDR3 sequence: CASSPSSGGTYNEQFF.

The chain is built from TRBV5-1 and TRBJ2-1; TCRdb lists TRBD2, though no DNA is available to test this call. The CDR3 is 14 residues long. Germline V lookup: CDR1 SGHRS, CDR2 YFSETQ. The CDR3 sequence is CASSLAAGNNEQFF.

The chain links TRBV12-3 or TRBV12-4 to TRBJ2-1; TCRdb returns TRBD1, unconfirmable since there is no DNA. This CDR3 has 15 residues. CDR3 amino acids: CASRDRDRVYNEQFF.

The CDR3 is CASSESERANYGYTF. The chain uses TRBV10-2 and TRBJ1-2. The germline V gene has CDR1 WSHSY and CDR2 SAAADI. CDR3 length equals 15 residues.

The chain recombines TRBV7-2 with TRBJ2-5; TCRdb reports TRBD2, a call that lacks DNA to check it against. The CDR3 extends over 16 amino acids. Per the germline V gene, CDR1 is SGHTA and CDR2 is FQGNSA. This CDR3 reads CASSYRSSGGSETQYF. Full variable domain (outside the CDR3, taken from reference TRBV7-2 and TRBJ2-5): GAGVSQSPSNKVTEKGKDVELRCDPISGHTALYWYRQSLGQGLEFLIYFQGNSAPDKSGLPSDRFSAERTGGSVSTLTIQRTQQEDSAVYLCASSYRSSGGSETQYFGPGTRLLVL.

The chain recombines TRBV28 with TRBJ2-3; no DNA is available, so the TRBD1 call from TCRdb remains unchecked. CDR1 MDHEN and CDR2 SYDVKM come from the germline V gene. This CDR3 comprises 15 residues. CDR3 protein: CASSARGSSTDTQYF.

V gene TRBV3-1 combines with J gene TRBJ2-5; the D gene TCRdb calls, TRBD1, cannot be checked with no DNA. Germline CDR1 is LGHDT and CDR2 is YNNKEL (reference sequence). This CDR3 spans 14 amino acids. CDR3 residues: CASSRDEEFKTQYF.

V is TRBV12-3 or TRBV12-4 and J is TRBJ2-1; there is no DNA to check the TCRdb D call of TRBD2. CDR3 length equals 19 residues. CDR3 loop: CASSTPGRAVNGPVNEQFF.

The chain combines TRBV12-3 or TRBV12-4 with TRBJ2-3. The CDR3 is 14 residues long. CDR3 sequence: CASRLMSSTDTQYF.

The rearrangement joins TRBV20-1 to TRBJ1-5. Germline values: CDR1 DFQATT, CDR2 SNEGSKA (reference sequence). The CDR3 has 12 residues. This CDR3 is CSARDQAQPQHF.

The V and J genes are TRBV20-1 and TRBJ2-5. Germline CDR1 DFQATT, CDR2 SNEGSKA (reference sequence). This CDR3 contains 11 residues. CDR3: CSAQSVKTQYF.